A single sample gave rise to the 19 T cell receptor beta chains below, sequenced in a study of cytomegalovirus exposure and HLA in healthy donors. The assay was immunoSEQ multiplex PCR, and TCRdb's table has in-frame clones only and misses some. The sample has more than 110,000 clones, approximately 85% seen once; the top ten hold about 1.5%. The source material was PBMCs. The receptor source for this set is a young woman in good health and CMV-seronegative.

The chain uses TRBV11-1 and TRBJ1-1; no reliable D call. This CDR3 spans 15 amino acids. V lost 4 bases and J 2 bases, leaving 14 bases between the germline ends. Germline V gives CDR1 SGHAT, CDR2 FQDESV (reference sequence). The CDR3 reads CASSSRWGVNTEAFF. The DNA for the CDR3 is TGTGCCAGCAGCTCCCGATGGGGAGTAAACACTGAAGCTTTCTTT.

The chain joins TRBV4-2 to TRBJ2-5; TRBD2 is a possible D gene (7 bases). From germline, CDR1 is LGHNA and CDR2 YNFKEQ. This CDR3 is 16 amino acids long. V was trimmed by 0 bases and J by 2 bases, leaving 13 bases between them. The CDR3: CASSQEPGGPQETQYF. CDR3 DNA sequence: TGTGCCAGCAGCCAAGAACCCGGGGGGCCACAAGAGACCCAGTACTTC.

V usage is TRBV5-6 and J usage is TRBJ2-1, with 8 bases fitting TRBD2. The CDR3 has 13 amino acids. CDR1 SGHDT and CDR2 YYEEEE come from the germline V gene. Losses at the gene ends were 2 bases for V and 16 bases for J; bases not matched to a gene: 11. CDR3 nucleotide sequence: TGTGCCAGCAGCTTAGCCGTCGGGACTAGACAATTCTTC. It codes for CASSLAVGTRQFF. Looking up the rest from reference TRBV5-6 and TRBJ2-1 gives the full variable domain: DAGVTQSPTHLIKTRGQQVTLRCSPKSGHDTVSWYQQALGQGPQFIFQYYEEEERQRGNFPDRFSGHQFPNYSSELNVNALLLGDSALYLCASSLAVGTRQFFGPGTRLTVL.

As DNA, the CDR3 is TGTGCCAGCAGCCCATTTGCCCGCGACAGGGGACTACTCAACTATGGCTACACCTTC. As protein: CASSPFARDRGLLNYGYTF. This chain joins TRBV7-6 and TRBJ1-2; TRBD1 matches at 8 bases. The germline gives CDR1 SGHVS, CDR2 FNYEAQ. The CDR3 has 19 residues. V trimming: 5 bases; J trimming: 2 bases; junction bases outside the gene matches: 19.

This clone was seen once. The chain links TRBV7-9 to TRBJ2-5, with D perhaps matching TRBD2 (5 bases). Per the germline V gene, CDR1 is SEHNR and CDR2 is FQNEAQ (reference sequence). This CDR3 comprises 12 residues. V lost 1 base and J lost 7, with 7 bases in between. As DNA, the CDR3 is TGTGCCAGCAGCTTAGGTCGGGGGACCCAGTACTTC. This gives the protein CASSLGRGTQYF.

This chain uses TRBV15 with TRBJ1-3, with D hard to call. V was pared by 3 bases and J by 3 bases, with 3 bases between. In germline, CDR1 is LNHNV, CDR2 YYDKDF (reference sequence). The CDR3 totals 12 residues. CDR3 sequence reads: CATSRSGNTIYF. CDR3 in DNA: TGTGCCACCAGCAGGAGTGGAAACACCATATATTTT.

The V call is TRBV6-6, the J call TRBJ2-7; D unclear. This CDR3 has 11 residues. V lost 1 base and J lost 5, with 3 bases in between. CDR1 is MNHNY and CDR2 is SVGAGI in the germline V gene (reference sequence). The CDR3 coding sequence is TGTGCCAGCAGTTACTTCAACGAGCAGTACTTC. It encodes CASSYFNEQYF.

CDR3: CAISESGGRGNQPQHF. DNA for the CDR3: TGTGCCATCAGTGAGTCCGGGGGTCGAGGCAATCAGCCCCAGCATTTT. The chain employs TRBV10-3 and TRBJ1-5; D possibly corresponds to TRBD1 (5 bases). In germline, CDR1 is ENHRY, CDR2 SYGVKD. The CDR3 runs 16 residues. With 0 bases removed from V and 2 bases from J, the gap between germline ends came to 11 bases.

This clone was seen a single time. The chain combines TRBV5-4 with TRBJ1-6; D gene uncertain. Germline values: CDR1 SGHNT, CDR2 YYREEE (reference sequence). The CDR3 has 16 amino acids. The V end lost 0 bases, the J end lost 7 bases, and 14 bases lay between the germline ends. CDR3 sequence (DNA): TGTGCCAGCAGCTTGGATGGCGGGAACCTAAATTCACCCCTCCACTTT. Residues: CASSLDGGNLNSPLHF.

The V call is TRBV7-2, the J call TRBJ2-1; possible D gene TRBD2, 6 bases. Trimming removed 1 base from V and 8 bases from J, with 9 bases in between. CDR1 and CDR2 from the germline V gene are SGHTA and FQGNSA. The CDR3 runs to 13 residues. The CDR3 nucleotides read TGTGCCAGCAGCTTAGTTTCTAGCGATGAGCAGTTCTTC. It encodes CASSLVSSDEQFF.

The V gene is TRBV11-1, the J gene TRBJ2-7; 7 bases are shared with TRBD1. Germline V gene data show CDR1 as SGHAT and CDR2 as FQDESV (reference sequence). This CDR3 is 14 amino acids long. V lost 5 bases to trimming and J lost 2 bases; unmatched junction nucleotides: 6. CDR3 protein: CASSNRDSTYEQYF. CDR3 in DNA: TGTGCCAGCAGCAACCGGGACAGTACCTACGAGCAGTACTTC.

The chain combines TRBV5-1 with TRBJ2-2; 12 bases are a match to TRBD1. Germline values: CDR1 SGHRS, CDR2 YFSETQ. The CDR3 runs 15 residues. V was clipped by 8 bases and J by 4 bases; unmatched bases: 6. The CDR3 sequence is CASSGTGGFTGELFF. DNA of the CDR3: TGCGCCAGTTCCGGGACAGGGGGCTTCACCGGGGAGCTGTTTTTT. Variable domain in full (rest from reference TRBV5-1 and TRBJ2-2): KAGVTQTPRYLIKTRGQQVTLSCSPISGHRSVSWYQQTPGQGLQFLFEYFSETQRNKGNFPGRFSGRQFSNSRSEMNVSTLELGDSALYLCASSGTGGFTGELFFGEGSRLTVL.

This clone was seen only once. The gene calls are TRBV7-9 and TRBJ2-1; 10 nucleotides align to TRBD1. In germline, CDR1 is SEHNR, CDR2 FQNEAQ (reference sequence). This CDR3 is built from 15 residues. Germline trimming cut 1 base from V and 7 bases from J; bases unmatched to any gene: 4. This CDR3 reads CASSLGGTGVNEQFF. CDR3 sequence (DNA): TGTGCCAGCAGCTTAGGTGGGACAGGGGTTAATGAGCAGTTCTTC.

This chain links TRBV18 with TRBJ2-7; unclear D gene. Germline V lookup: CDR1 KGHSH, CDR2 LQKENI. The CDR3 is 15 amino acids. The V end was cut by 0 bases, the J end by 6 bases, with 15 bases between. The CDR3 loop is CASSPPTTKSGEQYF. CDR3 bases: TGTGCCAGCTCACCACCGACGACGAAGTCAGGCGAGCAGTACTTC.

V and J are TRBV6-5 and TRBJ1-1; D is uncertain. Germline CDR1 is MNHEY and CDR2 is SVGAGI. The V gene lost 8 bases and the J gene lost 3 bases, with 10 bases spanning the gap. CDR3 length: 12 residues. The CDR3 sequence: CASRESYTEAFF. The DNA of the CDR3 is TGTGCCAGCCGAGAAAGTTACACTGAAGCTTTCTTT.

This chain links TRBV7-2 with TRBJ2-1, with 9 nucleotides matching TRBD2. The V gene's germline CDR1 is SGHTA and CDR2 FQGNSA. The CDR3 contains 16 residues. The V and J ends lost 0 bases and 7 bases, in that order; junction bases with no gene match: 7. The CDR3 DNA reads as TGTGCCAGCAGCTTAGCATGGCGGGGGGGCCGGAATGAGCAGTTCTTC. This sequence encodes CASSLAWRGGRNEQFF.

As regards this clone: The sample contains more than one DNA sequence encoding this CDR3. The rearrangement joins TRBV29-1 to TRBJ1-2; D unclear. CDR3 length equals 11 residues. Trimming pared 0 bases from V and 7 bases from J, leaving 6 bases between. Germline V CDR1 and CDR2: SQVTM, ANQGSEA. The CDR3 sequence is CSVEDLGGYTF. The CDR3 coding sequence is TGCAGCGTTGAAGATCTAGGTGGCTACACCTTC. Using reference TRBV29-1 and TRBJ1-2 for the parts outside the CDR3, the full variable domain is SAVISQKPSRDICQRGTSLTIQCQVDSQVTMMFWYRQQPGQSLTLIATANQGSEATYESGFVIDKFPISRPNLTFSTLTVSNMSPEDSSIYLCSVEDLGGYTFGSGTRLTVV.

V usage is TRBV5-1 and J usage is TRBJ2-7; 9 bases match TRBD1. CDR1 and CDR2 from the germline V gene are SGHRS and YFSETQ. V trimming: 2 bases; J trimming: 4 bases; junction bases outside the gene matches: 7. The CDR3 has 15 residues. The CDR3 DNA is TGCGCCAGCAGCTTACCAGGACAGGGGATTTACGAGCAGTACTTC. This translates into CASSLPGQGIYEQYF.

The V call is TRBV2, the J call TRBJ1-2; D unresolved. This CDR3 has 13 amino acids. Trimming left V 3 bases short and J 6 bases short, with 11 bases between. Germline V gene sequence: CDR1 SNHLY, CDR2 FYNNEI. This chain's CDR3 is CASSERSGNGYTF. The CDR3 nucleotides are TGTGCCAGCAGTGAGCGGTCGGGGAATGGCTACACCTTC.